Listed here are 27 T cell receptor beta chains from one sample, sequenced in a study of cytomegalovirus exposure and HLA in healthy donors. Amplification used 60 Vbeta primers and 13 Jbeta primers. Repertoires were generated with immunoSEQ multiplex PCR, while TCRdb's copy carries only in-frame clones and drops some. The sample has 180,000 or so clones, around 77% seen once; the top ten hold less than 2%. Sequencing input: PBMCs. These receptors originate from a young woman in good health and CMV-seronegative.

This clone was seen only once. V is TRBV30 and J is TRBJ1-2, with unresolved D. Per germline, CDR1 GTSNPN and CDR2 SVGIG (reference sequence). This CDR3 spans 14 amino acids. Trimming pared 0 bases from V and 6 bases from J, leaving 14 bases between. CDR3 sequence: CAWSVMAVLHGYTF. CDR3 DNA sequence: TGTGCCTGGAGTGTAATGGCGGTCCTCCATGGCTACACCTTC.

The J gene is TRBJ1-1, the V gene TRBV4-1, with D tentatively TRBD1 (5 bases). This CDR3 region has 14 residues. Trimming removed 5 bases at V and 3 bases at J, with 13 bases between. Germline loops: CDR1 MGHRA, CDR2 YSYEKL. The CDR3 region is CASSESPGDTEAFF. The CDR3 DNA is TGCGCCAGCAGCGAAAGCCCGGGGGACACTGAAGCTTTCTTT.

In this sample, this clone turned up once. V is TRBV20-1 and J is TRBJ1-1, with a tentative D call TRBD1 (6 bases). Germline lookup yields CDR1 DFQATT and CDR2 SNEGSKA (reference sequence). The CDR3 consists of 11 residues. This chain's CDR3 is CRPGHHTEAFF. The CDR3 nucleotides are TGCAGGCCGGGACACCACACTGAAGCTTTCTTT.

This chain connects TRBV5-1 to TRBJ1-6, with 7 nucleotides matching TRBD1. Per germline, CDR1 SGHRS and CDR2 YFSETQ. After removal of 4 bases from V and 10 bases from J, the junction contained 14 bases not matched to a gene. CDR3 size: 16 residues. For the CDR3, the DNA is TGCGCCAGCAGCCCGACTCTACAGGGGAAGGGGTCACCCCTCCACTTT. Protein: CASSPTLQGKGSPLHF.

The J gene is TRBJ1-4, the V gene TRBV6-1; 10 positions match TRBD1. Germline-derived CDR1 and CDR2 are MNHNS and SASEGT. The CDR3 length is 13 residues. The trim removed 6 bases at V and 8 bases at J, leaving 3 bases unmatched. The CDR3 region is CASRTGGTEKLFF. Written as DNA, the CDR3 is TGTGCCAGCAGGACAGGGGGCACAGAAAAACTGTTTTTT.

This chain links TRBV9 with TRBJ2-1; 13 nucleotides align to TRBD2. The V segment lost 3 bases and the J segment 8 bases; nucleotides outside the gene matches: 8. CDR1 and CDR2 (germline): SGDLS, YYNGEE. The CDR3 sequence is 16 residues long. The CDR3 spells CASSAPTSGGADEQFF. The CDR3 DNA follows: TGTGCCAGCAGCGCCCCCACTAGCGGGGGGGCTGATGAGCAGTTCTTC.

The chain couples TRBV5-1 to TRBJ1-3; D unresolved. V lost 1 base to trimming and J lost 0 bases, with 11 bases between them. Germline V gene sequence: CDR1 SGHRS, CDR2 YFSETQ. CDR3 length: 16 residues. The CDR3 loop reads CASSLTAALSGNTIYF. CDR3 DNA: TGCGCCAGCAGCTTGACAGCTGCGCTCTCTGGAAACACCATATATTTT.

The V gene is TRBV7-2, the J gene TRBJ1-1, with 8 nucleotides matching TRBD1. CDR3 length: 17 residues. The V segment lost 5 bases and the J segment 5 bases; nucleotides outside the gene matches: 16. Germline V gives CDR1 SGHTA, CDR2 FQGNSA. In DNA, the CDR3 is TGTGCCAGCAGCACTACCGCACAGGGGGTCGAAAGGACTGAAGCTTTCTTT. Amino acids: CASSTTAQGVERTEAFF.

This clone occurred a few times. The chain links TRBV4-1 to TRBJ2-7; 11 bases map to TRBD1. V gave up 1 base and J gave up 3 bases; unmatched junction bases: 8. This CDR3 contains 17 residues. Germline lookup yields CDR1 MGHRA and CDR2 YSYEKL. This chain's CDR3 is CASSQAAGTGGFYEQYF. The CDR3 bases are TGCGCCAGCAGCCAAGCGGCCGGGACAGGGGGTTTCTACGAGCAGTACTTC.

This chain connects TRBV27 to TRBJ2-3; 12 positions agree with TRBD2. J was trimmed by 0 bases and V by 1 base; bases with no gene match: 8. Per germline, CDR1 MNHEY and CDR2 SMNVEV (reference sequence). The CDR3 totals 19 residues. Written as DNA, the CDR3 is TGTGCCAGCAGTTTATGGGGACTAGCGGGTCCCCGTAGCACAGATACGCAGTATTTT. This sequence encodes CASSLWGLAGPRSTDTQYF.

As DNA, the CDR3 is TGCGCCAGCAGTGAGTCGAGGATTGGCTCAATGACTTCCTACGAGCAGTACTTC. The encoded protein is CASSESRIGSMTSYEQYF. The chain has TRBV10-1 and TRBJ2-7, with no clear D. With 0 bases removed from V and 1 base from J, the gap between germline ends came to 19 bases. The CDR3 is 18 amino acids. The germline V gene has CDR1 WNHNN and CDR2 SYGVQD (reference sequence).

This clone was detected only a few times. The CDR3 DNA reads TGCGCCAGCAGCCTGGGACAGGGGTTGATGAACACTGAAGCTTTCTTT. Protein product: CASSLGQGLMNTEAFF. This chain uses TRBV5-1 with TRBJ1-1; TRBD1 agrees at 10 bases. Germline loops: CDR1 SGHRS, CDR2 YFSETQ. The CDR3 sequence is 16 residues long. J lost 0 bases, V lost 4 bases, and 6 bases had no gene match.

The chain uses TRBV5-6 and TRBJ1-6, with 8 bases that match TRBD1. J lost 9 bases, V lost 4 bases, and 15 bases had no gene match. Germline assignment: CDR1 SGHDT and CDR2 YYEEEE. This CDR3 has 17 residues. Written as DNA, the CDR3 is TGTGCCAGCAGCACGGGACAGGCCCGATTGAATGGTTCACCCCTCCACTTT. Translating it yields CASSTGQARLNGSPLHF.

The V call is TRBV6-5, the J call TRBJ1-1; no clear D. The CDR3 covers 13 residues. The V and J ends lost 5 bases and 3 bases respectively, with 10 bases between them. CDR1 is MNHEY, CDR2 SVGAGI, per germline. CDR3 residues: CASSPTDYTEAFF. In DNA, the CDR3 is TGTGCCAGCAGTCCTACAGATTACACTGAAGCTTTCTTT.

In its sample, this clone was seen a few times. The CDR3, as DNA: TGTGCCAGCAGACCCGGACTAGCGGGGGGGCCGTCTCACACCGGGGAGCTGTTTTTT. It codes for CASRPGLAGGPSHTGELFF. This sequence joins TRBV7-7 and TRBJ2-2, with 15 bases matching TRBD2. This CDR3 contains 19 residues. Germline-derived CDR1 and CDR2 are SSHAT and FNYEAQ (reference sequence). V shed 6 bases and J 3 bases; nucleotides not matched to a gene: 11.

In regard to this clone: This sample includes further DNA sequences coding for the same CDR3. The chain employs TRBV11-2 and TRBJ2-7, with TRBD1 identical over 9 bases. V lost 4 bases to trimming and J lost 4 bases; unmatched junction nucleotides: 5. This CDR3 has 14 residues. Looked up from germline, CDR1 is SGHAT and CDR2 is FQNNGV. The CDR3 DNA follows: TGTGCCAGCAGCTCCGGGACAGGGAGTTACGAGCAGTACTTC. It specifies CASSSGTGSYEQYF.

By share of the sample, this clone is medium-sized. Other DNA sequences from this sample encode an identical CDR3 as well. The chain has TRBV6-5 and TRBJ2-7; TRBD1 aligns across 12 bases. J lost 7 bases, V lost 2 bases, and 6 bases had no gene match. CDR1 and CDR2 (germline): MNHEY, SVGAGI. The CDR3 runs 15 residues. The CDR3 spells CASSYKGQGAGEQYF. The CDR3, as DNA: TGTGCCAGCAGTTACAAGGGACAGGGGGCAGGGGAGCAGTACTTC.

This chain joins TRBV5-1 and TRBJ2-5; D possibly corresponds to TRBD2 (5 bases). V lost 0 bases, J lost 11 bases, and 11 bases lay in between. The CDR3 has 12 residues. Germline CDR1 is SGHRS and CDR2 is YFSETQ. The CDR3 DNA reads TGCGCCAGCAGCTTGGAGGTTGGGGAGCAGTACTTC. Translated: CASSLEVGEQYF.

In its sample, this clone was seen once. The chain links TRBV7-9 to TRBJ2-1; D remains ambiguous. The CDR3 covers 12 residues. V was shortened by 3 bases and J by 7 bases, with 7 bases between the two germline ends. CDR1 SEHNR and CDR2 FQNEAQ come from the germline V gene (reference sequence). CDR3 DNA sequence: TGTGCCAGCAGCTTTACCGGTAATGAGCAGTTCTTC. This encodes CASSFTGNEQFF.

The CDR3 spells CASRPTTGTNYGYTF. The CDR3 coding sequence is TGTGCCAGCAGACCAACGACAGGGACTAACTATGGCTACACCTTC. The V and J genes are TRBV2 and TRBJ1-2; 7 bases match TRBD1. Germline assignment: CDR1 SNHLY and CDR2 FYNNEI. Unmatched junction bases numbered 7, after V lost 6 bases and J lost 0 bases. The length of the CDR3 is 15 residues.

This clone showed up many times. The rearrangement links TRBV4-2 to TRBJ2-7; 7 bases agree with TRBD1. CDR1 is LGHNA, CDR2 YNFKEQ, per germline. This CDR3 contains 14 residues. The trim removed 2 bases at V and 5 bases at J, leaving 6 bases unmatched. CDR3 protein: CASSQNRGPNEQYF. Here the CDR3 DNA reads TGTGCCAGCAGCCAAAACAGGGGTCCCAACGAGCAGTACTTC.

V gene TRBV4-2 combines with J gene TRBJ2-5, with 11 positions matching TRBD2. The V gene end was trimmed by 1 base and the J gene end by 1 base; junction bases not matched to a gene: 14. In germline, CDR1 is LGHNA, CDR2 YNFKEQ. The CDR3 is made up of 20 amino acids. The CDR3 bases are TGTGCCAGCAGCCAAGCATGGGCTAGCGGGGGGTCAGACACCCAAGAGACCCAGTACTTC. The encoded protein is CASSQAWASGGSDTQETQYF.

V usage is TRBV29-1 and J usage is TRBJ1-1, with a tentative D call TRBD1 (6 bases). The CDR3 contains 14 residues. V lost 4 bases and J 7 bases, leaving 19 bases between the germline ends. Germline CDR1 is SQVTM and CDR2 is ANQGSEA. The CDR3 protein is CSVGWSRGNHEAFF. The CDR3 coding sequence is TGCAGCGTTGGATGGTCCAGGGGAAATCATGAAGCTTTCTTT.

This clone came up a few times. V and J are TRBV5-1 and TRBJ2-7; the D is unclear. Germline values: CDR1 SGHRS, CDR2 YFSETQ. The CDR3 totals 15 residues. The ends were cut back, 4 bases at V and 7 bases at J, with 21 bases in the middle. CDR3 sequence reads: CASSPTRQVLGEQYF. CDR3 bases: TGCGCCAGCAGCCCCACCCGGCAGGTCTTAGGTGAGCAGTACTTC.

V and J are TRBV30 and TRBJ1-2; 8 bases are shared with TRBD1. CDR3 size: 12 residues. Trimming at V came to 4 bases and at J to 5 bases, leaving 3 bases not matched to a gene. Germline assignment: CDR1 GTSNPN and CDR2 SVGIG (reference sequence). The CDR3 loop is CAWTTGGYGYTF. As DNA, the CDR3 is TGTGCCTGGACTACAGGGGGATATGGCTACACCTTC.

The CDR3 DNA reads TGTGCCAGCAGTTCCACCGGGACAGGGGGCACTGAAGCTTTCTTT. Translating gives CASSSTGTGGTEAFF. V is TRBV27 and J is TRBJ1-1, with 11 bases identical to TRBD1. CDR1 is MNHEY, CDR2 SMNVEV, per germline (reference sequence). Losses at the gene ends were 4 bases for V and 4 bases for J; bases not matched to a gene: 5. The CDR3 runs to 15 residues.

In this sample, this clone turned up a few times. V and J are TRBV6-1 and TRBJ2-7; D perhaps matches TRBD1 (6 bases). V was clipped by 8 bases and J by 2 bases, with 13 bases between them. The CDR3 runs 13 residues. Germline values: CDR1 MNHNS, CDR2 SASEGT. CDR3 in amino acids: CASCRTVAYEQYF. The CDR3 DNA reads TGTGCCAGCTGCCGGACAGTTGCCTACGAGCAGTACTTC.